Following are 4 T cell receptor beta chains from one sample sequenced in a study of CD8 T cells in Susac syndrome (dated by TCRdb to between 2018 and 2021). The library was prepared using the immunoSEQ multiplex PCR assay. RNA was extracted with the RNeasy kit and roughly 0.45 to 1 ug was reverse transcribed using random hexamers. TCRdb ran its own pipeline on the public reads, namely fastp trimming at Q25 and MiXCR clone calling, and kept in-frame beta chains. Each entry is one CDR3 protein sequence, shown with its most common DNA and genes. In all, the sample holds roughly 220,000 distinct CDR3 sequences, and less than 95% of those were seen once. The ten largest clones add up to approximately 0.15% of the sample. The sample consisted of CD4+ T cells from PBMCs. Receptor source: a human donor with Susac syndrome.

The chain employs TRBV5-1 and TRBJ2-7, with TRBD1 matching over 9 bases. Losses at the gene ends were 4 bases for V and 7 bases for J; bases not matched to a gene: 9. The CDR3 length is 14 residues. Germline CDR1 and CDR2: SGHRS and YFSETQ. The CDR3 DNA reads TGCGCCAGCAGCGGAGGGACAGGGTCTTTGGAGCAGTACTTC. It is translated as CASSGGTGSLEQYF.

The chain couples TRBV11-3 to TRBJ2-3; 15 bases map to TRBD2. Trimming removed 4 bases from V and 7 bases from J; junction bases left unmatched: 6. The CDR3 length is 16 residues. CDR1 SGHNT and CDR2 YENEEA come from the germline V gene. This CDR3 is CASSSGLAGGSNTQYF. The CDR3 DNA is TGTGCCAGCAGCTCGGGACTAGCGGGGGGATCAAATACGCAGTATTTT.

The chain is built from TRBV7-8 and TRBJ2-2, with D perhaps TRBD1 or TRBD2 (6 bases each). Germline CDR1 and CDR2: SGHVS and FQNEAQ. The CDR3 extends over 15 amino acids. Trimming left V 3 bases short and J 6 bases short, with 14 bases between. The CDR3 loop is CASSLGAGPPGELFF. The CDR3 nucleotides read TGTGCCAGCAGCTTGGGGGCGGGACCTCCCGGGGAGCTGTTTTTT.

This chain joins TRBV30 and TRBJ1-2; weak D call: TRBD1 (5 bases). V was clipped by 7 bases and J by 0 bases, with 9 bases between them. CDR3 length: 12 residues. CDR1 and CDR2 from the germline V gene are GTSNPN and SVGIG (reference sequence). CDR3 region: CASQGPNYGYTF. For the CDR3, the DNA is TGTGCCTCGCAGGGACCTAACTATGGCTACACCTTC.